The next 30 T cell receptor beta chains were all read from a single sample in a study of T cell responses to AZD1222 COVID-19 vaccine. Produced via immunoSEQ multiplex PCR; TCRdb's table is partial and in-frame only. This table has about 160,000 clones, 80% to 90% appearing once. Here the sequenced sample was peripheral blood, taken on day 0 of AZD1222 vaccination. Receptors originate from an adult in good health.

The sample holds a few counts of this clone. The gene calls are TRBV10-1 and TRBJ1-5, with 7 bases matching TRBD1. This CDR3 has 17 residues. Germline V lookup: CDR1 WNHNN, CDR2 SYGVQD (reference sequence). With V trimmed by 6 bases and J by 0 bases, 11 bases remained unmatched. The DNA of the CDR3 is TGCGCCAGCAGGAACGACAGGGACACGTATAGCAATCAGCCCCAGCATTTT. Its protein product is CASRNDRDTYSNQPQHF.

In nucleotides, the CDR3 is TGTGCCAGCAGTTTATCCGGGATCAGCAATCAGCCCCAGCATTTT. Amino acid sequence: CASSLSGISNQPQHF. This rearrangement joins TRBV27 to TRBJ1-5, with D unclear. The V end was cut by 0 bases, the J end by 1 base, with 7 bases between. The CDR3 runs 15 residues. Germline V gene sequence: CDR1 MNHEY, CDR2 SMNVEV (reference sequence).

The genes are TRBV4-3 and TRBJ2-5, with 7 nucleotides matching TRBD2. The CDR3 contains 17 residues. Germline CDR1 is LGHNA and CDR2 is YSLEER. With 0 bases clipped from V and 5 bases from J, the junction kept 12 bases outside the gene matches. The CDR3 loop is CASSQEPPSGAGETQYF. CDR3 sequence (DNA): TGCGCCAGCAGCCAAGAGCCGCCCAGCGGGGCAGGGGAGACCCAGTACTTC.

The chain is built from TRBV25-1 and TRBJ1-2; D is undetermined. The germline V gene has CDR1 MGHDK and CDR2 SYGVNS. V dropped 1 base and J dropped 3 bases, with 9 bases sitting between them. CDR3 length: 14 residues. The CDR3 DNA reads as TGTGCCAGCAGTGAATCCCCGGCCCACTATGGCTACACCTTC. It translates to CASSESPAHYGYTF.

The chain carries TRBV24-1 and TRBJ2-5, with 11 bases aligning to TRBD1. V shed 7 bases, J shed 5 bases, and the junction held 8 bases outside the gene matches. The germline CDR1 and CDR2 sequences are KGHDR and SFDVKD. The CDR3 spans 15 residues. The CDR3 region has the DNA TGTGCCACCAGCCCGGGGACAGGGGGAATGGAGACCCAGTACTTC. This gives the protein CATSPGTGGMETQYF.

This clone came up once. At one end the junction does not follow the germline gene, possibly because of a read error. The chain carries TRBV20-1 and TRBJ1-2, with unresolved D. Germline CDR1 DFQATT, CDR2 SNEGSKA (reference sequence). This CDR3 has 10 amino acids. The CDR3 DNA reads as TGCAGTGCTAAGGACTACGGCTACACCTTC. It specifies CSAKDYGYTF.

V and J are TRBV20-1 and TRBJ1-2; D is undetermined. The CDR3 consists of 10 residues. The germline V gene has CDR1 DFQATT and CDR2 SNEGSKA (reference sequence). V gave up 4 bases and J gave up 11 bases, with 11 bases separating them. The CDR3 DNA reads as TGCAGTGCTACGGCCCTCGTATACACCTTC. It specifies CSATALVYTF.

This sequence joins TRBV7-9 and TRBJ2-7; D gene unclear. CDR3 length: 12 amino acids. Germline lookup yields CDR1 SEHNR and CDR2 FQNEAQ (reference sequence). The germline V and J ends were trimmed by 4 bases and 2 bases, with 6 bases remaining between them. CDR3 sequence reads: CASSSHTYEQYF. CDR3 DNA: TGTGCCAGCAGCTCCCACACCTACGAGCAGTACTTC.

The J gene is TRBJ1-4, the V gene TRBV7-9; the match to TRBD1 covers 10 bases. The CDR3 is 14 amino acids. The germline V gene has CDR1 SEHNR and CDR2 FQNEAQ (reference sequence). V was clipped by 5 bases and J by 6 bases; unmatched bases: 3. For the CDR3, the DNA is TGTGCCAGCAGCGTGACAGGGGGCTATGAAAAACTGTTTTTT. Its translation is CASSVTGGYEKLFF.

This chain links TRBV4-1 with TRBJ1-1, with TRBD1 as a possible D gene (5 bases). The V gene's germline CDR1 is MGHRA and CDR2 YSYEKL. The CDR3 has 15 amino acids. Deletions cut 3 bases from V and 7 bases from J, with 18 bases between. CDR3 DNA: TGCGCCAGCAGCCACAGCAGGGTAGGGCGTGTTGAAGCTTTCTTT. It encodes CASSHSRVGRVEAFF.

The V and J genes are TRBV18 and TRBJ2-7, with D possibly being TRBD2 (6 bases). Germline V CDR1 and CDR2: KGHSH, LQKENI. This CDR3 is 13 amino acids long. The V and J ends lost 2 bases and 7 bases respectively, with 12 bases between them. The CDR3 protein is CASSPGTVGEQYF. CDR3 DNA: TGTGCCAGCTCACCAGGGACTGTGGGGGAGCAGTACTTC. The full variable domain, with the rest looked up from reference TRBV18 and TRBJ2-7, is NAGVMQNPRHLVRRRGQEARLRCSPMKGHSHVYWYRQLPEEGLKFMVYLQKENIIDESGMPKERFSAEFPKEGPSILRIQQVVRGDSAAYFCASSPGTVGEQYFGPGTRLTVT.

This rearrangement joins TRBV4-2 to TRBJ2-5, with 8 bases lining up with TRBD1. CDR1 is LGHNA, CDR2 YNFKEQ, per germline. V shed 4 bases and J 4 bases; nucleotides not matched to a gene: 17. CDR3 length equals 18 residues. The CDR3 nucleotides are TGTGCCAGCAGCCGACAAACTCGGACAGGGCGATATGGAGAGACCCAGTACTTC. Translation: CASSRQTRTGRYGETQYF.

The chain uses TRBV5-6 and TRBJ1-2; D not certain. Germline-derived CDR1 and CDR2 are SGHDT and YYEEEE. Trimming stripped 4 bases from V and 12 bases from J, with 13 bases between. The CDR3 runs to 11 residues. Written as DNA, the CDR3 is TGTGCCAGCAGCGGAGGTTTTCTTCACACCTTC. Residues: CASSGGFLHTF.

The J gene is TRBJ2-5, the V gene TRBV5-1, with 13 bases fitting TRBD2. V lost 0 bases to trimming and J lost 3 bases; unmatched junction nucleotides: 5. The CDR3 has 17 residues. Germline-derived CDR1 and CDR2 are SGHRS and YFSETQ. The chain's CDR3 is CASSLGAGLAGEETQYF. Here the CDR3 DNA reads TGCGCCAGCAGCTTGGGGGCCGGACTAGCGGGGGAAGAGACCCAGTACTTC.

The chain has TRBV7-8 and TRBJ2-1; the D is unclear. This CDR3 contains 18 residues. Trimming cost V 2 bases and J 0 bases, with 17 bases left between them. Germline V lookup: CDR1 SGHVS, CDR2 FQNEAQ. The CDR3 region is CASSLSPRSTSSYNEQFF. DNA of the CDR3: TGTGCCAGCAGCTTATCTCCTCGGTCGACAAGCTCCTACAATGAGCAGTTCTTC. Variable domain in full (rest from reference TRBV7-8 and TRBJ2-1): GAGVSQSPRYKVAKRGQDVALRCDPISGHVSLFWYQQALGQGPEFLTYFQNEAQLDKSGLPSDRFFAERPEGSVSTLKIQRTQQEDSAVYLCASSLSPRSTSSYNEQFFGPGTRLTVL.

The J gene is TRBJ2-7, the V gene TRBV7-2; D possibly corresponds to TRBD2 (5 bases). The germline V and J ends were trimmed by 2 bases and 3 bases, with 23 bases remaining between them. The germline V gene encodes CDR1 SGHTA and CDR2 FQGNSA. The CDR3 covers 18 residues. This chain's CDR3 is CASSLQSLRLGIIYEQYF. The DNA of the CDR3 is TGTGCCAGCAGCTTACAATCGCTCCGCCTCGGGATTATCTACGAGCAGTACTTC.

The chain couples TRBV7-3 to TRBJ2-2; TRBD2 might be the D (5 bases). This CDR3 spans 17 amino acids. From germline, CDR1 is SGHTA and CDR2 FQGTGA. Trimming pared 0 bases from V and 2 bases from J, leaving 13 bases between. The CDR3: CASSLTRSAVNTGELFF. The CDR3 nucleotides are TGTGCCAGCAGCTTAACAAGGTCAGCGGTCAACACCGGGGAGCTGTTTTTT.

V usage is TRBV6-4 and J usage is TRBJ2-2; D remains ambiguous. Between the trimmed V and J ends, which lost 2 bases and 0 bases, there was a span of 7 bases. Germline V lookup: CDR1 MRHNA, CDR2 SNTAGT. CDR3 size: 15 residues. This CDR3 is CASSDVHANTGELFF. The CDR3 DNA follows: TGTGCCAGCAGTGACGTACACGCGAACACCGGGGAGCTGTTTTTT.

This rearrangement joins TRBV6-6 to TRBJ2-7, with unresolved D. Germline V gene data show CDR1 as MNHNY and CDR2 as SVGAGI (reference sequence). V was shortened by 2 bases and J by 4 bases, with 6 bases between the two germline ends. The CDR3 totals 12 residues. The CDR3 is CASSYHKYEQYV. The CDR3 nucleotides are TGTGCCAGCAGTTACCATAAATACGAGCAGTACGTC.

In nucleotides, the CDR3 is TGTGCCAGCAGCTTGGGACTAGCGGGGGCCCAAGAGACCCAGTACTTC. This sequence encodes CASSLGLAGAQETQYF. The rearrangement joins TRBV7-3 to TRBJ2-5; 14 positions agree with TRBD2. V shed 3 bases, J shed 1 base, and the junction held 1 base outside the gene matches. The germline CDR1 and CDR2 sequences are SGHTA and FQGTGA. This CDR3 region has 16 residues. The variable domain in full, with the rest retrieved from reference TRBV7-3 and TRBJ2-5, is GAGVSQTPSNKVTEKGKYVELRCDPISGHTALYWYRQSLGQGPEFLIYFQGTGAADDSGLPNDRFFAVRPEGSVSTLKIQRTERGDSAVYLCASSLGLAGAQETQYFGPGTRLLVL.

J is TRBJ2-7 and V is TRBV4-1, with no clear D. Germline V gene data show CDR1 as MGHRA and CDR2 as YSYEKL. The CDR3 extends over 15 amino acids. The V end was cut by 0 bases, the J end by 2 bases, with 11 bases between. CDR3 sequence (DNA): TGCGCCAGCAGCCAAGATCTTGCGGAGCCCTACGAGCAGTACTTC. It encodes CASSQDLAEPYEQYF.

V gene TRBV5-1 combines with J gene TRBJ2-7; weak D call: TRBD1 (6 bases). Trimming stripped 4 bases from V and 0 bases from J, with 14 bases between. Germline V gene sequence: CDR1 SGHRS, CDR2 YFSETQ. This CDR3 contains 15 residues. The CDR3 loop is CASSPSPGASYEQYF. The CDR3 bases are TGCGCCAGCAGCCCGTCCCCAGGGGCCTCCTACGAGCAGTACTTC.

V is TRBV14 and J is TRBJ2-2; a weak D match, TRBD1 (5 bases). The germline gives CDR1 SGHDN, CDR2 FVKESK. Trimming shortened V by 0 bases and J by 6 bases, and 8 bases separated the two germline ends. CDR3 length: 14 residues. CDR3: CASSQDLGAGELFF. The CDR3 DNA reads TGTGCCAGCAGCCAAGATCTAGGGGCCGGGGAGCTGTTTTTT.

The rearrangement joins TRBV6-6 to TRBJ2-5, with 8 bases fitting TRBD1. V lost 4 bases, J lost 5 bases, and 6 bases stayed unmatched. The CDR3 is made up of 14 amino acids. Germline values: CDR1 MNHNY, CDR2 SVGAGI (reference sequence). The CDR3 nucleotides read TGTGCCAGCAGTTTAGCAGGGGGCGGGGAGACCCAGTACTTC. Protein product: CASSLAGGGETQYF.

This chain joins TRBV27 and TRBJ2-7; D is uncertain. V lost 2 bases to trimming and J lost 4 bases, with 9 bases between them. Germline assignment: CDR1 MNHEY and CDR2 SMNVEV (reference sequence). This CDR3 region has 13 residues. The CDR3 loop reads CASSLRTGYEQYV. The CDR3 DNA sequence: TGTGCCAGCAGTTTAAGGACCGGATACGAGCAGTACGTC.

The CDR3 DNA follows: TGTGCCAGTAGTATAGGACTCAGGACAACAGAAAACACCGGGGAGCTGTTTTTT. It translates to CASSIGLRTTENTGELFF. The chain couples TRBV19 to TRBJ2-2; possible D gene TRBD1, 5 bases. The CDR3 is made up of 18 amino acids. Germline V gene sequence: CDR1 LNHDA, CDR2 SQIVND (reference sequence). The V end was cut by 1 base, the J end by 2 bases, with 17 bases between. The full variable domain, in which reference TRBV19 and TRBJ2-2 provide the parts outside the CDR3, is DGGITQSPKYLFRKEGQNVTLSCEQNLNHDAMYWYRQDPGQGLRLIYYSQIVNDFQKGDIAEGYSVSREKKESFPLTVTSAQKNPTAFYLCASSIGLRTTENTGELFFGEGSRLTVL.

The gene calls are TRBV29-1 and TRBJ2-2; D possibly corresponds to TRBD1 (6 bases). Germline V gene lookup returns CDR1 SQVTM and CDR2 ANQGSEA. CDR3 length: 14 residues. V was trimmed by 7 bases and J by 1 base, leaving 13 bases between them. CDR3: CSASDRLNTGELFF. CDR3 DNA sequence: TGCAGCGCCAGTGACAGGCTGAACACCGGGGAGCTGTTTTTT.

The V call is TRBV19, the J call TRBJ2-6, with TRBD1 matching over 7 bases. This CDR3 spans 14 amino acids. Trimming took 7 bases from V and 4 from J; bases not matched to a gene: 4. Per the germline V gene, CDR1 is LNHDA and CDR2 is SQIVND (reference sequence). As DNA, the CDR3 is TGTGCCAGTAAACAGGGGCAAGGGGCCAACGTCCTGACTTTC. Its translation: CASKQGQGANVLTF.

Only a few counts were recorded for this clone. Written as DNA, the CDR3 is TGTGCCAGCAGCCCCTCACCCGGACCAGCCTATGGCTACACCTTC. This gives the protein CASSPSPGPAYGYTF. The chain couples TRBV7-3 to TRBJ1-2; no clear D gene. The V end was cut by 5 bases, the J end by 4 bases, with 17 bases between. CDR3 length: 15 amino acids. Per germline, CDR1 SGHTA and CDR2 FQGTGA.

The chain recombines TRBV13 with TRBJ1-2; no clear D. Trimming took 1 base from V and 0 from J, leaving 9 bases between them. The CDR3 is made up of 15 amino acids. The germline gives CDR1 PRHDT, CDR2 FYEKMQ (reference sequence). The CDR3: CASSLAHSPNYGYTF. CDR3 nucleotide sequence: TGTGCCAGCAGCTTAGCCCACAGCCCTAACTATGGCTACACCTTC.